These 8 T cell receptor beta chains were sequenced from one sample in a study of cytotoxic CD8 clonotypes in ibrutinib-treated CLL. The protocol was immunoSEQ multiplex PCR, while the TCRdb copy is restricted to in-frame clones and leaves out a portion. The sample has fewer than 400,000 clones; over 55% are singletons. The sequencing here drew on PBMCs, taken after 36 months of ibrutinib treatment. The receptors come from a human donor with chronic lymphocytic leukemia.

The genes are TRBV15 and TRBJ1-1; D may be TRBD1 (6 bases). This CDR3 has 14 amino acids. Trimming cost V 3 bases and J 6 bases, with 14 bases left between them. CDR1 LNHNV and CDR2 YYDKDF come from the germline V gene (reference sequence). The CDR3 sequence: CATSSMGASAEAFF. The CDR3 nucleotides read TGTGCCACCAGCAGCATGGGGGCGAGCGCTGAAGCTTTCTTT.

J is TRBJ2-3 and V is TRBV11-3; no clear D. Trimming took off 0 bases at V and 2 bases at J, with 6 bases between the two ends. This CDR3 region has 14 residues. The V gene's germline CDR1 is SGHNT and CDR2 YENEEA. The CDR3 region is CASSLDPNTDTQYF. As DNA, the CDR3 is TGTGCCAGCAGCTTAGATCCGAACACAGATACGCAGTATTTT. Full variable domain (remainder filled in from reference TRBV11-3 and TRBJ2-3): EAGVVQSPRYKIIEKKQPVAFWCNPISGHNTLYWYLQNLGQGPELLIRYENEEAVDDSQLPKDRFSAERLKGVDSTLKIQPAELGDSAVYLCASSLDPNTDTQYFGPGTRLTVL.

The gene calls are TRBV18 and TRBJ1-3; 7 positions match TRBD1. There are 17 residues in the CDR3. In germline, CDR1 is KGHSH, CDR2 LQKENI. Trimming took 2 bases from V and 3 from J; bases not matched to a gene: 10. CDR3 loop: CASSPREGQRVGNTIYF. In DNA form, the CDR3 reads TGTGCCAGCTCACCAAGAGAGGGACAGAGAGTTGGAAACACCATATATTTT.

The chain recombines TRBV27 with TRBJ2-1, with a weak D call TRBD2 (7 bases). V was trimmed by 5 bases and J by 4 bases, leaving 18 bases between them. Germline CDR1 is MNHEY and CDR2 is SMNVEV (reference sequence). This CDR3 has 16 amino acids. The DNA of the CDR3 is TGTGCCAGCAGTCCCAGGGGTAGCGGGTATTACAATGAGCAGTTCTTC. Its translation is CASSPRGSGYYNEQFF.

This chain connects TRBV7-8 to TRBJ2-7; TRBD2 is a possible D gene (5 bases). This CDR3 is 15 amino acids long. Trimming took 6 bases from V and 2 from J, leaving 17 bases between them. The germline CDR1 and CDR2 sequences are SGHVS and FQNEAQ. CDR3 sequence (DNA): TGTGCCAGCAGGAGACGGGGTTCCCCGGCCTACGAGCAGTACTTC. This gives the protein CASRRRGSPAYEQYF. Looking up the rest from reference TRBV7-8 and TRBJ2-7 gives the full variable domain: GAGVSQSPRYKVAKRGQDVALRCDPISGHVSLFWYQQALGQGPEFLTYFQNEAQLDKSGLPSDRFFAERPEGSVSTLKIQRTQQEDSAVYLCASRRRGSPAYEQYFGPGTRLTVT.

J is TRBJ2-5 and V is TRBV20-1, with no clear D. The CDR3 covers 11 residues. Germline V CDR1 and CDR2: DFQATT, SNEGSKA (reference sequence). With 6 bases removed from V and 5 bases from J, the gap between germline ends came to 10 bases. CDR3 coding DNA: TGCAGTGCCCTCGCTGTTGAGACCCAGTACTTC. This encodes CSALAVETQYF.

In its sample, this clone was seen once. This chain connects TRBV29-1 to TRBJ1-4; tentative D call: TRBD1 (6 bases). From germline, CDR1 is SQVTM and CDR2 ANQGSEA. The V end lost 0 bases, the J end lost 2 bases, and 16 bases lay between the germline ends. The CDR3 has 17 residues. The CDR3 spells CSVEDPWTEGTNEKLFF. DNA of the CDR3: TGCAGCGTTGAAGATCCGTGGACAGAGGGCACTAATGAAAAACTGTTTTTT.

The chain has TRBV19 and TRBJ2-7; weak D call: TRBD1 (6 bases). V was pared by 5 bases and J by 3 bases, with 17 bases between. Germline V lookup: CDR1 LNHDA, CDR2 SQIVND (reference sequence). The CDR3 totals 15 residues. CDR3 DNA: TGTGCCAGTAGTTCAAACAGGGAAGCCCTCTACGAGCAGTACTTC. The encoded protein is CASSSNREALYEQYF.